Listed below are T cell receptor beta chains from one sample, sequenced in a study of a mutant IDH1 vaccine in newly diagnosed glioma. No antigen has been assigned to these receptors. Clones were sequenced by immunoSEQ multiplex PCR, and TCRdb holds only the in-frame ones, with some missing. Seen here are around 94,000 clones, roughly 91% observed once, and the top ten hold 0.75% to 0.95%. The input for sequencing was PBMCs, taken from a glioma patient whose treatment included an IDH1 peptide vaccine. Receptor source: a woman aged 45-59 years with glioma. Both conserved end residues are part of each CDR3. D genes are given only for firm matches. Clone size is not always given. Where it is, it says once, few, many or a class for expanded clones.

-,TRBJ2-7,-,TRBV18,TGTGCCAGCTCGCAAGGTATTTCCTACGAGCAGTACTTC,CASSQGISYEQYF
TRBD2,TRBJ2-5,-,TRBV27,TGTGCCAGCAGACCACTAGCGCCCCATGGGGCCCAGTACTTC,CASRPLAPHGAQYF
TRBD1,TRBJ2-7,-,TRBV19,TGTGCCAGTCTAGGGGCGGACAGGGTGTACGAGCAGTACTTC,CASLGADRVYEQYF
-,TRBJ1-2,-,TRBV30,TGTGCCTGGAGTGTAGGGGTGCATGGCTACACCTTC,CAWSVGVHGYTF
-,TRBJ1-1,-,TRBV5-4,TGTGCCAGCAGCTTGGGTCAGGGGCGGACTGAAGCTTTCTTT,CASSLGQGRTEAFF
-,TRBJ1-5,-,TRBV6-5,TGTGCCAGCAGTTGGCAGGGGAATCAGCCCCAGCATTTT,CASSWQGNQPQHF
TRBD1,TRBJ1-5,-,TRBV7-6,TGTGCCAGCAGCCTAATGACAGGGGTCAATAGCAATCAGCCCCAGCATTTT,CASSLMTGVNSNQPQHF
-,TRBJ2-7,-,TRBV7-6,TGTGCCAGCAGCTTAGGAGGGAACAAGGCCTACGAGCAGTACTTC,CASSLGGNKAYEQYF
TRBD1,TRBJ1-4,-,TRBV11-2,TGTGCCAGCAGGGATGGGGACAGGGCCGGGGAAAAACTGTTTTTT,CASRDGDRAGEKLFF
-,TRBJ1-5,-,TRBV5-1,TGCGCCAGCAGCTTGGGTCCGGACCAGCCCCAGCATTTT,CASSLGPDQPQHF
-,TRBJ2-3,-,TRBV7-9,-,CASSFSAPDTQYF
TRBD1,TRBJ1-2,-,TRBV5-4,TGTGCCAGCAGCTCCGGACAGGGGGACTATGGCTACACCTTC,CASSSGQGDYGYTF
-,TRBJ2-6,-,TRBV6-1,TGTGCCAGCAGTGATAAGGCCTTAATGTATTCTTCTGGGGCCAACGTCCTGACTTTC,CASSDKALMYSSGANVLTF
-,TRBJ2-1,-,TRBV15,TGTGCCACCAGCAGAGATGGTGGTGAGCAGTTCTTC,CATSRDGGEQFF
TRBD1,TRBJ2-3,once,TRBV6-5,TGTGCCAGCAGTCATAGACAGGGGCTCACAGATACGCAGTATTTT,CASSHRQGLTDTQYF
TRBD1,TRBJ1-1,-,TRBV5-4,TGTGCCAGCAGGGACAGGGGGAACACTGAAGCTTTCTTT,CASRDRGNTEAFF
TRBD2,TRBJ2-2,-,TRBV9,TGTGCCGGTCGGGGGAGGGAGATCGCGAACACCGGGGAGCTGTTTTTT,CAGRGREIANTGELFF
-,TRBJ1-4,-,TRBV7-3,TGTGCCAGCAGCTTAGGGCGGGGTACTAATGAAAAACTGTTTTTT,CASSLGRGTNEKLFF
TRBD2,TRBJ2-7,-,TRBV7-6,TGTGCCAGCAGCTTAGAACCCACTAGCGGGGGCTACGAGCAGTACTTC,CASSLEPTSGGYEQYF
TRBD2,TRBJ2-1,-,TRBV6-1,TGTGCCAGCAAACCCGGACTAGCGGACTACAATGAGCAGTTCTTC,CASKPGLADYNEQFF
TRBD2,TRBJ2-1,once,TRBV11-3,TGTGCCAGCAGCTTAGGGACTAGCGGGAATAATGAGCAGTTCTTC,CASSLGTSGNNEQFF
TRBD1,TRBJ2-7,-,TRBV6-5,TGTGCCAGCAGCCACCGGGACAGGGGCTACGAGCAGTACTTC,CASSHRDRGYEQYF
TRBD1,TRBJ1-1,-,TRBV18,TGTGCCAGCTCACGTGACAGGGGGCAGTCTGAAGCTTTCTTT,CASSRDRGQSEAFF
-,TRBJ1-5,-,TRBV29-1,TGCAGCGTTGAAGGTTTGCTCGGCTCTGCCGGGAATCAGCCCCAGCATTTT,CSVEGLLGSAGNQPQHF
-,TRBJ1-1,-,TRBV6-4,TGTGCCAGCAGTGCCCCCAGGGTGATCGGCACTGAAGCTTTCTTT,CASSAPRVIGTEAFF
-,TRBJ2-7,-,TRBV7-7,TGTGCTAGCAGCTTAGGGGGAGAGGCCTACGAGCAGTACTTC,CASSLGGEAYEQYF
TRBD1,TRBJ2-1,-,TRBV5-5,TGTGCCAGCAGCTTGGGGGACAGGGCATACGATGAGCAGTTCTTC,CASSLGDRAYDEQFF
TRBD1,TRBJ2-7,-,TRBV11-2,TGTGCCAGCAGCCGTGATGCGGGACAGGCCACCTACGAGCAGTACTTC,CASSRDAGQATYEQYF
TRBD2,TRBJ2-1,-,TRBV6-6,TGTGCCAGCGCAACCTACCTAGCGGGCTACAATGAGCAGTTCTTC,CASATYLAGYNEQFF
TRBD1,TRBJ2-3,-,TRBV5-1,TGCGCCAGCACCCGGGACAGCGAAAGCACAGATACGCAGTATTTT,CASTRDSESTDTQYF
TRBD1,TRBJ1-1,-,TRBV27,TGTGCCAGCAGTTTAATCCCCGACAGGGCCACTGAAGCTTTCTTT,CASSLIPDRATEAFF
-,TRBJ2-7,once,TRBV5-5,TGTGCCAGCAGCTTAAGCTCCTACGAGCAGTACTTC,CASSLSSYEQYF
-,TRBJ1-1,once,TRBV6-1,TGTGCCAGCCGGCCCCCAGGGGTCTGGAACACTGAAGCTTTCTTT,CASRPPGVWNTEAFF
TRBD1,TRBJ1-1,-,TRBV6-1,TGTGCCAGCAGTGTCTATACAGGGGATAACACTGAAGCTTTCTTT,CASSVYTGDNTEAFF
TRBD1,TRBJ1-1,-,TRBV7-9,TGTGCCAGCAGCTCGACAGGGTTCGGAGCCACTGAAGCTTTCTTT,CASSSTGFGATEAFF
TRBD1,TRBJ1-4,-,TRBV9,TGTGCCAGCAGCTCGACAGGGGGCATTGAAAAACTGTTTTTT,CASSSTGGIEKLFF